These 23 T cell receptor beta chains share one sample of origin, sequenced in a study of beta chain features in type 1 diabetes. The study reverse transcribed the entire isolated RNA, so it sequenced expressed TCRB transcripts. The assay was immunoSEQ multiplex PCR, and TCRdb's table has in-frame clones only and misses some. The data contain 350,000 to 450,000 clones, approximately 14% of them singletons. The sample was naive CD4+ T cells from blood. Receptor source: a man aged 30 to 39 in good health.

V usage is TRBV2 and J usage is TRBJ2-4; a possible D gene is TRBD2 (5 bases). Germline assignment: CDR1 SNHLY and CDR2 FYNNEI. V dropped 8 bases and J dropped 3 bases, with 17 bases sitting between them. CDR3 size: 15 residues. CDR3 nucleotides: TGTGCCAGCCAAAACGAGGGTTTGATCAAAAACATTCAGTACTTC. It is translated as CASQNEGLIKNIQYF.

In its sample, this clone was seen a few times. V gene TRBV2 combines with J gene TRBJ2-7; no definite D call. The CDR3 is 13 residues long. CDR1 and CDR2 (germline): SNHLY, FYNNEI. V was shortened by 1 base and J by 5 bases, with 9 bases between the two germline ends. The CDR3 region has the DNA TGTGCCAGCAGTGAAGGACTCGCCAACGAGCAGTACGTC. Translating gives CASSEGLANEQYV.

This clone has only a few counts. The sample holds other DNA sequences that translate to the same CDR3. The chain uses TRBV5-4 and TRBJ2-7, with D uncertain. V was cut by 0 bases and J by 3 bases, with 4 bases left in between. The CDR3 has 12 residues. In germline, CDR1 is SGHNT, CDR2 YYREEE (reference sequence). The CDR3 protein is CASSLDGYEQYF. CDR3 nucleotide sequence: TGTGCCAGCAGCTTGGATGGCTACGAGCAGTACTTC.

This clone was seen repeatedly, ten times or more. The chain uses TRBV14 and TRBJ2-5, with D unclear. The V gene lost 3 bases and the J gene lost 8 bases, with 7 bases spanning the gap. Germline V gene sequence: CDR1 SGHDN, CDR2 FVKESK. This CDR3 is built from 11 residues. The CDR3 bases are TGTGCCAGCAGCCAGGGGTATACCCAGTACTTC. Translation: CASSQGYTQYF.

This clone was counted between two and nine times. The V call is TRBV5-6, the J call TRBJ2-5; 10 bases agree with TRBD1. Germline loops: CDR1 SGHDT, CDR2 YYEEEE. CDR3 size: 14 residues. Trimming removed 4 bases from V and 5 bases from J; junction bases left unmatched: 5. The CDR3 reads CASSPGQGLETQYF. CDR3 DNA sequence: TGTGCCAGCAGCCCGGGACAGGGGTTGGAGACCCAGTACTTC.

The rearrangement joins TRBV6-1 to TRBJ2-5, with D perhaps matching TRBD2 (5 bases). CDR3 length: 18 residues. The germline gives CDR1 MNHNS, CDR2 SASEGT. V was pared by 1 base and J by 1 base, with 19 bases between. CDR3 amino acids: CASSEGQEVAGPQETQYF. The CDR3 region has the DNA TGTGCCAGCAGTGAAGGGCAGGAGGTGGCGGGCCCCCAAGAGACCCAGTACTTC.

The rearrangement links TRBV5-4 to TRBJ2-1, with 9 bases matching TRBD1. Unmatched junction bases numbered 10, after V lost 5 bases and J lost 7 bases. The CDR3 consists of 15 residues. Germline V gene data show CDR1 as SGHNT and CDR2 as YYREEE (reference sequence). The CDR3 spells CASRPGTGSWNEQFF. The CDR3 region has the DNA TGTGCCAGCAGGCCCGGGACAGGGTCTTGGAATGAGCAGTTCTTC.

CDR3 region: CASSQDNGRRDTQYF. The CDR3 nucleotides read TGTGCCAGCAGCCAAGATAACGGTCGGAGGGATACGCAGTATTTT. The V gene is TRBV4-2, the J gene TRBJ2-3; weak D call: TRBD2 (5 bases). CDR1 is LGHNA, CDR2 YNFKEQ, per germline. V was shortened by 0 bases and J by 6 bases, with 13 bases between the two germline ends. This CDR3 has 15 amino acids.

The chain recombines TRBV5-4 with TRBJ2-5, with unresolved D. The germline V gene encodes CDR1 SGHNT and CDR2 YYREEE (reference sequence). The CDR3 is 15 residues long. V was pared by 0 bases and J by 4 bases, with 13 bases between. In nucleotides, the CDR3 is TGTGCCAGCAGCTTGGAGACGGCCAGACTAGAGACCCAGTACTTC. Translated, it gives CASSLETARLETQYF. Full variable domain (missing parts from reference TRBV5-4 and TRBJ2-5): ETGVTQSPTHLIKTRGQQVTLRCSSQSGHNTVSWYQQALGQGPQFIFQYYREEENGRGNFPPRFSGLQFPNYSSELNVNALELDDSALYLCASSLETARLETQYFGPGTRLLVL.

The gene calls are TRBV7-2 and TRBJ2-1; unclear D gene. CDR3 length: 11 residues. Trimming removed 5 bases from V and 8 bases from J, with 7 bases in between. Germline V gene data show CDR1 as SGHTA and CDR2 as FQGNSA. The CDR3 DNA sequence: TGTGCCAGCAGCCTCCCTCATGAGCAGTTCTTC. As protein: CASSLPHEQFF.

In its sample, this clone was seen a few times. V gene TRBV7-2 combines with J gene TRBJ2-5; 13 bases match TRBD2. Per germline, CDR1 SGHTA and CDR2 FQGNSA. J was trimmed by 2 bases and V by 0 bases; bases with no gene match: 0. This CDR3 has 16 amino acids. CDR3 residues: CASSLATSGGQETQYF. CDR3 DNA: TGTGCCAGCAGCTTAGCGACTAGCGGGGGGCAAGAGACCCAGTACTTC.

The CDR3 region has the DNA TGTGCCAGCAGCTGGGGAGCGATTGGAGCAGATACGCAGTATTTT. This gives the protein CASSWGAIGADTQYF. The genes are TRBV7-2 and TRBJ2-3, with D possibly matching TRBD2 (5 bases). Germline V gene sequence: CDR1 SGHTA, CDR2 FQGNSA. V was trimmed by 4 bases and J by 4 bases, leaving 15 bases between them. The CDR3 loop spans 15 amino acids.

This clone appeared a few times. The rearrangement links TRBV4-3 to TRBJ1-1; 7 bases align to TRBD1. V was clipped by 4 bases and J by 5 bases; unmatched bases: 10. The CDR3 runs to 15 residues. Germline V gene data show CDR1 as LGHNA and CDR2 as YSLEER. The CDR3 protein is CASSRFTGDWTEAFF. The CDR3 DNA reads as TGCGCCAGCAGCCGCTTTACAGGGGATTGGACTGAAGCTTTCTTT.

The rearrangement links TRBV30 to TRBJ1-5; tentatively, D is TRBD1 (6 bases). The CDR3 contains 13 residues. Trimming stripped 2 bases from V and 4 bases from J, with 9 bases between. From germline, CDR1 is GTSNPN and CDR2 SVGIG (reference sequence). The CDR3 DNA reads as TGTGCCTGGAGTCGACAGGATAATCAGCCCCAGCATTTT. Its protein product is CAWSRQDNQPQHF.

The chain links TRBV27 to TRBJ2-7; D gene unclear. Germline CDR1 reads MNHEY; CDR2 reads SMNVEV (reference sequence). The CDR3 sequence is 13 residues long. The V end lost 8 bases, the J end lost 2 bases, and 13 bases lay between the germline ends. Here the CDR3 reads CASRGPTTYEQYV. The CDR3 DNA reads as TGTGCCAGCCGAGGCCCTACGACCTACGAGCAGTACGTC.

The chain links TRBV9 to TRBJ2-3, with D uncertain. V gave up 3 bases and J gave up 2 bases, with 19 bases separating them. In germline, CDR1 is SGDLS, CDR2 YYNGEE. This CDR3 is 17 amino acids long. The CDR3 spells CASSAHQQILLTDTQYF. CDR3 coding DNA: TGTGCCAGCAGCGCCCACCAACAGATTTTACTCACAGATACGCAGTATTTT.

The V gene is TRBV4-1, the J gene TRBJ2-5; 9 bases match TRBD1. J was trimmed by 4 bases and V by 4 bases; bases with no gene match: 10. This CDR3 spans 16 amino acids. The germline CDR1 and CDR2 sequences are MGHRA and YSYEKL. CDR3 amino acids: CASSRTGQGRGETQYF. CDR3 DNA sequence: TGCGCCAGCAGCCGAACGGGACAGGGAAGGGGAGAGACCCAGTACTTC.

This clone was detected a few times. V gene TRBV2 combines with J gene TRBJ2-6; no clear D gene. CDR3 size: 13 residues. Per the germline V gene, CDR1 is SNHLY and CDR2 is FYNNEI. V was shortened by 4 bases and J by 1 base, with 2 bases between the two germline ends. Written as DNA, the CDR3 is TGTGCCAGCAGTGGATCTGGGGCCAACGTCCTGACTTTC. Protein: CASSGSGANVLTF.

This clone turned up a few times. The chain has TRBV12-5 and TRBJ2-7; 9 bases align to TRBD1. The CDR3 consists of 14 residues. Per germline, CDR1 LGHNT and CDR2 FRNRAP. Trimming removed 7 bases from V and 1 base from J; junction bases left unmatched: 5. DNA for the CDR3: TGTGCTAGTGCCCCCGGGACAGGGTCCTACGAGCAGTACTTC. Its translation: CASAPGTGSYEQYF.

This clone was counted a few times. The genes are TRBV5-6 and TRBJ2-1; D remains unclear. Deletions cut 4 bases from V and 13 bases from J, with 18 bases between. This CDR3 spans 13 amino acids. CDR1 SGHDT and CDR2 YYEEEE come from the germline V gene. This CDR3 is CASSTPGRTGQFF. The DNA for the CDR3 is TGTGCCAGCAGCACCCCCGGGCGGACCGGACAGTTCTTC. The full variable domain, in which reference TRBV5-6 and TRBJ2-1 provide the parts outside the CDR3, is DAGVTQSPTHLIKTRGQQVTLRCSPKSGHDTVSWYQQALGQGPQFIFQYYEEEERQRGNFPDRFSGHQFPNYSSELNVNALLLGDSALYLCASSTPGRTGQFFGPGTRLTVL.

The CDR3 DNA reads as TGTGCCAGCAGCGCCCGACAGGGGTCCGGGGAGCTGTTTTTT. Protein product: CASSARQGSGELFF. This chain uses TRBV9 with TRBJ2-2; TRBD1 matches 8 bases. V lost 3 bases, J lost 6 bases, and 4 bases stayed unmatched. In germline, CDR1 is SGDLS, CDR2 YYNGEE. The CDR3 loop spans 14 amino acids. Drawing the rest from reference TRBV9 and TRBJ2-2, the complete variable domain is DSGVTQTPKHLITATGQRVTLRCSPRSGDLSVYWYQQSLDQGLQFLIQYYNGEERAKGNILERFSAQQFPDLHSELNLSSLELGDSALYFCASSARQGSGELFFGEGSRLTVL.

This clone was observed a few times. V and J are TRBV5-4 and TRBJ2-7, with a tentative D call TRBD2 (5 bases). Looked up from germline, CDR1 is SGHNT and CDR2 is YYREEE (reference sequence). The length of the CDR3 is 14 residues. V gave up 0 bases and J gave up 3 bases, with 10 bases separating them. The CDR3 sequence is CASSLATGNYEQYF. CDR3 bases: TGTGCCAGCAGCTTGGCCACGGGAAACTACGAGCAGTACTTC. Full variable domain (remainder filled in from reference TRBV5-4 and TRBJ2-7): ETGVTQSPTHLIKTRGQQVTLRCSSQSGHNTVSWYQQALGQGPQFIFQYYREEENGRGNFPPRFSGLQFPNYSSELNVNALELDDSALYLCASSLATGNYEQYFGPGTRLTVT.

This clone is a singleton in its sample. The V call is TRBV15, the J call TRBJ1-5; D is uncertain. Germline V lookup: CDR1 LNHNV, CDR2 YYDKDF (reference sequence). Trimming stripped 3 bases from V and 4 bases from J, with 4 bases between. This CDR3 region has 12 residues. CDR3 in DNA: TGTGCCACCAGCAGGGGGAATCAGCCCCAGCATTTT. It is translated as CATSRGNQPQHF.